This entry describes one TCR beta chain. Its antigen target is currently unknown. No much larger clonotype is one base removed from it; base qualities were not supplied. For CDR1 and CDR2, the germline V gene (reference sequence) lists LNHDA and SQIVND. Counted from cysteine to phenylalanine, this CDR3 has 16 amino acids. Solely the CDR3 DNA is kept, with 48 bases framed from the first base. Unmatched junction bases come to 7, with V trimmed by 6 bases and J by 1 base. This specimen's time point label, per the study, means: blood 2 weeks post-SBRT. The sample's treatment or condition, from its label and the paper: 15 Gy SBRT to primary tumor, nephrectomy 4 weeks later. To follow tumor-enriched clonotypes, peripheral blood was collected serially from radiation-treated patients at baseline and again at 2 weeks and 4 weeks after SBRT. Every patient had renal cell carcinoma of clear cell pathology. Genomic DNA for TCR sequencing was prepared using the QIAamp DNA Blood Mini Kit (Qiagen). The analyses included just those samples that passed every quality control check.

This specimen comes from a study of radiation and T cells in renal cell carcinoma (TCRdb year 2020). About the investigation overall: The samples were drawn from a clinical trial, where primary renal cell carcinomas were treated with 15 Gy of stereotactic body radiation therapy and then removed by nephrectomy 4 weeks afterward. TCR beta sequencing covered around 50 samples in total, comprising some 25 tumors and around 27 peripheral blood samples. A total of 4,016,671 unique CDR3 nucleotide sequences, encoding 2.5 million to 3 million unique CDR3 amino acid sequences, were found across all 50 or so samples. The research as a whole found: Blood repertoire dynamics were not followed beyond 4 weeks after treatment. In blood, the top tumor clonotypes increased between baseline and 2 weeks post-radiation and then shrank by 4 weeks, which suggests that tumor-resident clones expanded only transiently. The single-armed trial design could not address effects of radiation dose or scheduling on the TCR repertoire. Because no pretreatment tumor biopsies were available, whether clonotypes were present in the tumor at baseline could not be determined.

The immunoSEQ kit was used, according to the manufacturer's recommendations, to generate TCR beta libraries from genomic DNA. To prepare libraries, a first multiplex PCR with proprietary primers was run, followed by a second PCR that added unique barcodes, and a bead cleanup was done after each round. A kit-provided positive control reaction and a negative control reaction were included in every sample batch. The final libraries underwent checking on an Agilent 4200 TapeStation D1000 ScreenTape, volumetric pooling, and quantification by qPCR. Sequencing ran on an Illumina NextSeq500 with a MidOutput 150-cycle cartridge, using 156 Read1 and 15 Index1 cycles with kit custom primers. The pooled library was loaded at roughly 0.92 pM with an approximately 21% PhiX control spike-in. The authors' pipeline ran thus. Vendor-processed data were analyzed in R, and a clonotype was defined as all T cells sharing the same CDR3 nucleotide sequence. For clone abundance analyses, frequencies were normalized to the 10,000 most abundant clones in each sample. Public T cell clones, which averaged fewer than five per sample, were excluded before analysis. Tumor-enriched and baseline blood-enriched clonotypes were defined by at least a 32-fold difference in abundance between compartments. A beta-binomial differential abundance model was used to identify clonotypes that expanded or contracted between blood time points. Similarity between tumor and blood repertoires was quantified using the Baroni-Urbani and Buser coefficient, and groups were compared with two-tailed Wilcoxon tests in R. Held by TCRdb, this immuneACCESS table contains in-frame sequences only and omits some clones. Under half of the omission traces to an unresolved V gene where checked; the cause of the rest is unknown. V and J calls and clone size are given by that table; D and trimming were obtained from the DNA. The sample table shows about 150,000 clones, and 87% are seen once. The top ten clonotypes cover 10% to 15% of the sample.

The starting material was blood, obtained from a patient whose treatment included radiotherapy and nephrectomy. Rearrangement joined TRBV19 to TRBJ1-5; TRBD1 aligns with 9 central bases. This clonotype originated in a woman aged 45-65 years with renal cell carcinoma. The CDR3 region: CASRDRGLTSNQPQHF. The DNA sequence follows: TGTGCCAGTAGGGACAGGGGATTAACGAGCAATCAGCCCCAGCATTTT.